This is a list of T cell receptor beta chains from one sample in a study of T-cell memory formation after mild COVID-19. From the 5' RACE reads, TCRdb called clonotypes with MiXCR, one entry per CDR3 protein. Altogether around 450,000 distinct CDR3 sequences are present, roughly 20% being singletons, with the ten largest covering 8.4%. Sequencing was done on a sample of PBMCs or a T cell subset sorted from them (not recorded which). The receptors were sampled from an adult woman who had mild COVID-19 (a few samples of this study predate the infection). Cell type and time point are not known. Each CDR3 is given with its conserved first and last residue. The order of the fields is V gene, clone size, D gene, J gene, CDR3 DNA, CDR3 protein. A D gene is named only where the DNA matches it firmly. A clone size is listed for some rows: how often the clone was seen (once, few, many), or a class if it is expanded.

TRBV21-1	NA	NA	TRBJ2-3	TGTGCCAGCAGCAAAAGCCTAACCGGGACAGGGTCCCGCGATACGCAGTATTTT	CASSKSLTGTGSRDTQYF
TRBV29-1	few	NA	TRBJ2-3	TGCAGCGTTGTGAAGGTCGTGGCCCGCACAGATACGCAGTATTTT	CSVVKVVARTDTQYF
TRBV6-5	few	NA	TRBJ2-5	TGTGCCAGCAGTTACTCGAGGGCAGGGTATGAGACCCAGTACTTC	CASSYSRAGYETQYF
TRBV7-2	NA	NA	TRBJ1-2	TGTGCCAGCAGCCAAAACCCAACCGACAGCTATGGCTACACCTTC	CASSQNPTDSYGYTF
TRBV4-2	NA	NA	TRBJ2-7	TGTGCCAGCAGCCAAAACGCACAGACTGCAGTCTCCTACGAGCAGTACTTC	CASSQNAQTAVSYEQYF
TRBV7-2	NA	NA	TRBJ1-1	TGTGCCAGCAGCCCGAGGACAGTCCGGGCGATCATGAACACTGAAGCTTTCTTT	CASSPRTVRAIMNTEAFF
TRBV5-1	many	NA	TRBJ2-7	TGCGCCAGCAGCTGGGGGCCCTCCTACGAGCAGTACTTC	CASSWGPSYEQYF
TRBV6-2/TRBV6-3	few	TRBD2	TRBJ2-1	TGTGCCAGCGTGTTTGGACTAGCGGGAAATGAGCAGTTCTTC	CASVFGLAGNEQFF
TRBV7-2	many	NA	TRBJ2-3	TGTGCCAGCAGCTTAGTGCGCACAGATACGCAGTATTTT	CASSLVRTDTQYF
TRBV7-3	NA	TRBD2	TRBJ2-1	TGTGCCAGCAGCTTAACGGGGACTAGTGGCAATGAGCAGTTCTTC	CASSLTGTSGNEQFF
TRBV2	few	TRBD1	TRBJ1-2	TGTGCCAGCAGTGAAGCGCCGGGACAGGGCCATGGCTACACCTTC	CASSEAPGQGHGYTF
TRBV6-2/TRBV6-3	NA	NA	TRBJ2-1	TGTGCCAGCAGGACAGCCCAGTTGGGAGGCACCTACAATGAGCAGTTCTTC	CASRTAQLGGTYNEQFF
TRBV30	few	NA	TRBJ1-1	TGTGCCTGGAGTCGTAGGGTAGGCACTGAAGCTTTCTTT	CAWSRRVGTEAFF
TRBV2	NA	NA	TRBJ1-1	TGTGCCAGCAGTGTGGGTCCGATGAACACTGAAGCTTTCTTT	CASSVGPMNTEAFF
TRBV7-9	NA	NA	TRBJ1-6	TGTGCCAGCAGCTTAGTGGGGGGCCTCAATTCACCCCTCCACTTT	CASSLVGGLNSPLHF
TRBV4-1	NA	TRBD1	TRBJ1-1	TGCGCCAGCAGCCAAGTCAGGGGGCTTTTCAACACTGAAGCTTTCTTT	CASSQVRGLFNTEAFF
TRBV7-8	NA	TRBD2	TRBJ2-1	TGTGCCAGCAGCACCCAGCGGGAGGGGGAGCAGTTCTTC	CASSTQREGEQFF
TRBV12-3/TRBV12-4	few	TRBD1	TRBJ1-1	TGTGCCAGCAGTTTTTTAGGACAGGGCTTCACTGAAGCTTTCTTT	CASSFLGQGFTEAFF
TRBV12-3/TRBV12-4	few	NA	TRBJ1-1	TGTGCCAGCACCCGGGGTAGAGACACTGAAGCTTTCTTT	CASTRGRDTEAFF
TRBV10-3	few	TRBD1	TRBJ1-1	TGTGCCATCAGCAACAGGGGAGGGGAAACTGAAGCTTTCTTT	CAISNRGGETEAFF
TRBV5-1	few	NA	TRBJ2-7	TGCGCCAGCAGCTCCTACCGGGACGCAACCTACGAGCAGTACTTC	CASSSYRDATYEQYF
TRBV18	few	TRBD1	TRBJ2-3	TGTGCCAGCTCTCTTCAGGGGGCGCAAACAGATACGCAGTATTTT	CASSLQGAQTDTQYF
TRBV6-5	few	TRBD1	TRBJ1-5	TGTGCCAGCAGTCGTACCGGGACAGCGAAGCAGCCCCAGCATTTT	CASSRTGTAKQPQHF
TRBV29-1	NA	NA	TRBJ2-7	TGCAGCGTTGAATCAGGGATTGGAAGGAGCTCCTACGAGCAGTACTTC	CSVESGIGRSSYEQYF
TRBV6-5	NA	NA	TRBJ2-1	TGTGCCAGCAGTCGCGGTGGGCGCGCGTTGAATGAGCAGTTCTTC	CASSRGGRALNEQFF
TRBV4-1	few	NA	TRBJ2-5	TGCGCCAGCTCCGTCAGGACAGCGGAACAAGAGACCCAGTACTTC	CASSVRTAEQETQYF
TRBV5-1	NA	NA	TRBJ2-3	TGCGCCAGCAGCTTGGGACAGTCCCCAGATACGCAGTATTTT	CASSLGQSPDTQYF
TRBV7-2	few	NA	TRBJ1-1	TGTGCCAGCAGCTTACAGGGAACCGCGAACACTGAAGCTTTCTTT	CASSLQGTANTEAFF
TRBV20-1	few	NA	TRBJ1-4	TGCAGTGCTCTCAGTGGGATAACTAATGAAAAACTGTTTTTT	CSALSGITNEKLFF
TRBV5-1	NA	TRBD1	TRBJ1-4	TGCGCCAGCAGCTTCAACAGGGGCGGTGAAAAACTGTTTTTT	CASSFNRGGEKLFF
TRBV12-3/TRBV12-4	NA	TRBD1	TRBJ2-2	TGTGCCAGCAGTTTCCACGGGACAGGGGGCACCGGGGAGCTGTTTTTT	CASSFHGTGGTGELFF
TRBV6-5	few	NA	TRBJ2-1	TGTGCCAGCTTCGATTCTCTTCTGGAGGGACCCCAGAATGAGCAGTTCTTC	CASFDSLLEGPQNEQFF
TRBV6-2/TRBV6-3	NA	TRBD1	TRBJ2-7	TGTGCCAGCATGACAGGGGACGTTTCCTACGAGCAGTACTTC	CASMTGDVSYEQYF
TRBV12-3/TRBV12-4	many	NA	TRBJ1-1	TGTGCCAGCAGTTTAGGGCGGACGAACACTGAAGCTTTCTTT	CASSLGRTNTEAFF
TRBV4-2	many	NA	TRBJ2-7	TGTGCCAGCAGCCAACCCGGACAGGGAGGGGAGCAGTACTTC	CASSQPGQGGEQYF
TRBV7-9	few	TRBD1	TRBJ2-4	TGTGCCAGCAGCGCTGACACCGGGACAGTTCACATTCAGTACTTC	CASSADTGTVHIQYF
TRBV7-9	NA	NA	TRBJ2-1	TGTGCCAGCAGCTTCTTCTCGACAGGCCCGGGGGCAGTAGGGGGGCAGTTCTTC	CASSFFSTGPGAVGGQFF
TRBV24-1	few	NA	TRBJ1-1	TGTGCCACCAGTGATTTGATCGAGATGGGCACTGAAGCTTTCTTT	CATSDLIEMGTEAFF
TRBV7-9	few	TRBD1	TRBJ1-2	TGTGCCAGCAGCTTGACAGGGGGCTCGGACTATGGCTACACCTTC	CASSLTGGSDYGYTF
TRBV7-3	NA	NA	TRBJ2-2	TGTGCCAGCAGCTTCGGAGCGGTCGGGGAGCTGTTTTTT	CASSFGAVGELFF
TRBV7-2	NA	TRBD1	TRBJ2-2	TGTGCCAGCAGCTTGACAGGGGTGGCCGGGGAGCTGTTTTTT	CASSLTGVAGELFF
TRBV9	NA	NA	TRBJ1-5	TGTGCCAGCAGCGTAGGGGGGGGCTTTCAGCCCCAGCATTTT	CASSVGGGFQPQHF
TRBV12-3/TRBV12-4	NA	NA	TRBJ1-6	TGTGCCAGCAGTGGACAGCAGAATTCACCCCTCCACTTT	CASSGQQNSPLHF
TRBV9	NA	NA	TRBJ1-1	TGTGCCAGCAGCGGGGGGCGGGTCCCGAACACTGAAGCTTTCTTT	CASSGGRVPNTEAFF
TRBV7-9	few	NA	TRBJ1-4	TGTGCCAGCAACAAACGGGGGGATGGCGAAAAACTGTTTTTT	CASNKRGDGEKLFF